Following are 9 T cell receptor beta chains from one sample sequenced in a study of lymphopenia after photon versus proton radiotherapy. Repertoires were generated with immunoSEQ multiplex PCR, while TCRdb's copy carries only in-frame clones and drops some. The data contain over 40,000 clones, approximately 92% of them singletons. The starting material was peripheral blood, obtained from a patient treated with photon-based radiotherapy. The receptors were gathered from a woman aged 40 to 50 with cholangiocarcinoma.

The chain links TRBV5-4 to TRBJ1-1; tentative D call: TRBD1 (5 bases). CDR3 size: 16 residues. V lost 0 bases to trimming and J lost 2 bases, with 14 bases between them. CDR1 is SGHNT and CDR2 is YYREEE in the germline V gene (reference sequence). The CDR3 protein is CASSLGGALPNTEAFF. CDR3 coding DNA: TGTGCCAGCAGCTTGGGCGGGGCGCTCCCCAACACTGAAGCTTTCTTT.

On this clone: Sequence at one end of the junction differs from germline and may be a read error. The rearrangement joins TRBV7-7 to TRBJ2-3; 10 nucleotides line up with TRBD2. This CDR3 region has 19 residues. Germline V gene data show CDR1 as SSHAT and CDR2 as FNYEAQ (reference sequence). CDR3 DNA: TGTGCTAGCAGCCCGGACCCCCCCGCTAGCGGGAGTATAGCAGATACGCAGTATTTT. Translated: CASSPDPPASGSIADTQYF. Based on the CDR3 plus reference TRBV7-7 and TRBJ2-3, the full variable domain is GAGVSQSPRYKVTKRGQDVTLRCDPISSHATLYWYQQALGQGPEFLTYFNYEAQPDKSGLPSDRFSAERPEGSISTLTIQRTEQRDSAMYRCASSPDPPASGSIADTQYFGPGTRLTVL.

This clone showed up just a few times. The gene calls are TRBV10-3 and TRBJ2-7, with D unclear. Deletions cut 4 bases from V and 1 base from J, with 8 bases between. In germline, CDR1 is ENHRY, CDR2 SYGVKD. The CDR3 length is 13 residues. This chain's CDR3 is CAISGGQSYEQYF. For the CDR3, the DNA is TGTGCCATCAGTGGCGGCCAGTCCTACGAGCAGTACTTC.

The CDR3 sequence: CASSLDPRGEPNYGYTF. The CDR3 nucleotides are TGTGCCAGCAGTTTAGATCCCAGGGGTGAACCTAACTATGGCTACACCTTC. This chain uses TRBV28 with TRBJ1-2; D may be TRBD1 (6 bases). The germline V gene encodes CDR1 MDHEN and CDR2 SYDVKM. Trimming removed 2 bases from V and 0 bases from J, with 16 bases in between. The CDR3 spans 17 residues.

The CDR3 loop reads CASSPGTRLINEQFF. CDR3 in DNA: TGTGCCAGCAGCCCCGGGACTAGACTCATCAATGAGCAGTTCTTC. The rearrangement links TRBV2 to TRBJ2-1, with 8 bases aligning to TRBD2. This CDR3 is built from 15 residues. The V gene's germline CDR1 is SNHLY and CDR2 FYNNEI. With V trimmed by 6 bases and J by 6 bases, 10 bases remained unmatched.

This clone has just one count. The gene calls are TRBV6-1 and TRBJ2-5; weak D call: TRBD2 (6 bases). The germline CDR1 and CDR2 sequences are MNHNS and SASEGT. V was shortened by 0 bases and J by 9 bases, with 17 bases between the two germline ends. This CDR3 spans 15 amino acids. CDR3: CASSEAGQGSGAQYF. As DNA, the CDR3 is TGTGCCAGCAGTGAAGCTGGGCAGGGCTCGGGGGCCCAGTACTTC.

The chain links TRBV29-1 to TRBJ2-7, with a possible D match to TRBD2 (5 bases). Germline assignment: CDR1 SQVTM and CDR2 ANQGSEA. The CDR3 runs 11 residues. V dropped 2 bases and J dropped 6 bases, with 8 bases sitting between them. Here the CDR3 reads CSVELGAEQYF. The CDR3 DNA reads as TGCAGCGTTGAACTGGGAGCCGAGCAGTACTTC.

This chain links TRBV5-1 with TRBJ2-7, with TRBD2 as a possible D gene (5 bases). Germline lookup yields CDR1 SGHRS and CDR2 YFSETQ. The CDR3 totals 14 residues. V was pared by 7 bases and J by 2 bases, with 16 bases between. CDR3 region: CASSVGRTTYEQYF. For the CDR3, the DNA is TGCGCCAGCTCCGTGGGGAGAACCACCTACGAGCAGTACTTC.

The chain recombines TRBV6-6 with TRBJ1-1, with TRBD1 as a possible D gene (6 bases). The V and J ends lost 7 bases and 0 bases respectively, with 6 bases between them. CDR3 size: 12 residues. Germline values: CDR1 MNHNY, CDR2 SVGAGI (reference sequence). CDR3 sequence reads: CASTGVNTEAFF. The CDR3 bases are TGTGCCAGCACAGGGGTGAACACTGAAGCTTTCTTT.